Listed below are T cell receptor beta chains from one sample, sequenced in a study of blood T cell repertoires in COVID-19. The method was immunoSEQ multiplex PCR; TCRdb's version includes in-frame clones alone and lacks a portion of them. The sample lists under 350,000 clones, 80% to 90% seen once, with around 4.4% in the top ten. What was sequenced was PBMCs or T cells enriched from blood (not recorded which). These TCRs come from a woman in her thirties or forties with acute COVID-19. CDR3s include the opening cysteine and the closing phenylalanine or tryptophan. A D gene is named only where the DNA matches it firmly. The size entry is marked missing in some rows and otherwise reads once, few, many or a size class.

>TRBJ1-5|TRBV2|few|TRBD1
CASSPNRGHQPQHF
TGTGCCAGCAGTCCAAACAGGGGGCATCAGCCCCAGCATTTT
>TRBJ1-3|TRBV20-1|NA|NA
CSGTAGNTIYF
TGCAGTGGGACAGCTGGAAACACCATATATTTT
>TRBJ2-7|TRBV27|NA|TRBD1
CASSIRTGQDTFYEQYF
TGTGCCAGCAGTATAAGGACAGGACAAGACACCTTCTACGAGCAGTACTTC
>TRBJ1-5|TRBV4-1|NA|NA
CASSQEGTVNQPQHF
TGCGCCAGCAGCCAAGAGGGTACAGTGAATCAGCCCCAGCATTTT
>TRBJ1-2|TRBV5-4|NA|NA
CASGHVTETYGYTF
TGTGCCAGCGGTCACGTTACAGAGACCTATGGCTACACCTTC
>TRBJ2-5|TRBV28|once|TRBD1
CASRGQGVFETQYF
TGTGCCAGCAGGGGACAGGGTGTCTTTGAGACCCAGTACTTC
>TRBJ2-7|TRBV24-1|NA|NA
CATSDYNRLYF
TGTGCCACCAGTGATTACAACCGACTGTACTTC
>TRBJ2-5|TRBV24-1|NA|NA
CATSDPKGEGETQYF
TGTGCCACCAGTGATCCCAAGGGGGAAGGAGAGACCCAGTACTTC
>TRBJ2-3|TRBV5-1|NA|TRBD2
CASSLLAGVGTDTQYF
TGCGCCAGCAGCTTATTAGCGGGAGTAGGGACAGATACGCAGTATTTT
>TRBJ2-1|TRBV5-1|NA|NA
CASSLGFSLQGNEQFF
TGCGCCAGCAGCTTGGGTTTTTCGCTCCAGGGGAATGAGCAGTTCTTC
>TRBJ2-1|TRBV23-1|NA|NA
CASSHTSWPHNEQFF
TGCGCCAGCAGTCATACGTCCTGGCCCCACAATGAGCAGTTCTTC
>TRBJ1-2|TRBV2|NA|NA
CASSEGGRIYGYTF
TGTGCCAGCAGTGAAGGCGGGCGGATCTATGGCTACACCTTC
>TRBJ2-5|TRBV5-1|NA|TRBD1
CASSITGAGETQYF
TGCGCCAGCAGCATAACAGGGGCAGGAGAGACCCAGTACTTC
>TRBJ1-2|TRBV4-2|NA|NA
CASSQAGVSNYGYTF
TGTGCCAGCAGCCAGGCAGGGGTTTCTAACTATGGCTACACCTTC
>TRBJ1-2|TRBV5-1|NA|TRBD1
CASSVWGQGDGYTF
TGCGCCAGCAGCGTCTGGGGACAGGGCGACGGCTACACCTTC
>TRBJ2-3|TRBV10-3|NA|TRBD2
CAILTSLAGKTDTQYF
TGTGCCATCTTGACGTCCCTAGCGGGAAAAACAGATACGCAGTATTTT
>TRBJ1-1|TRBV18|NA|NA
CASSSTTLSRGNTEAFF
TGTGCCAGCTCGTCTACCACCTTATCCAGGGGAAATACTGAAGCTTTCTTT
>TRBJ2-4|TRBV2|NA|TRBD1
CASRVGTGGENIQYF
TGTGCCAGCAGGGTTGGGACAGGGGGCGAGAACATTCAGTACTTC
>TRBJ1-2|TRBV5-1|few|NA
CASSSGDAGNGYTF
TGCGCCAGCAGCTCTGGGGACGCGGGGAATGGCTACACCTTC
>TRBJ2-7|TRBV5-1|NA|TRBD2
CASSARALAAAYEQYF
TGCGCCAGCAGCGCCCGAGCGCTAGCGGCCGCCTACGAGCAGTACTTC
>TRBJ1-4|TRBV4-1|few|TRBD1
CASRQPGQGREKLFF
TGCGCCAGCCGACAACCTGGACAGGGTCGGGAAAAACTGTTTTTT
>TRBJ2-1|TRBV2|NA|TRBD2
CASNPQQRLAGDNEQFF
TGTGCCAGCAACCCTCAGCAGCGACTAGCGGGAGACAATGAGCAGTTCTTC
>TRBJ1-6|TRBV7-2|NA|NA
CASSLSGGARNSPLHF
TGTGCCAGCAGCCTCAGCGGGGGGGCACGTAATTCACCCCTCCACTTT
>TRBJ1-1|TRBV27|NA|TRBD1
CASSSYRGTEAFF
TGTGCCAGCAGTTCGTACAGGGGGACTGAAGCTTTCTTT
>TRBJ1-1|TRBV11-1|NA|TRBD1
CASSATGVTEAFF
TGTGCCAGCAGCGCCACAGGGGTCACTGAAGCTTTCTTT
>TRBJ2-7|TRBV7-2|NA|TRBD2
CASSSSGGMTYEQYF
TGTGCCAGCAGCTCTAGCGGGGGGATGACCTACGAGCAGTACTTC
>TRBJ2-2|TRBV3-1/TRBV3-2|NA|NA
CASSRHGARNTGELFF
TGTGCCAGCAGCCGACACGGTGCGCGGAACACCGGGGAGCTGTTTTTT
>TRBJ2-1|TRBV4-3|NA|TRBD2
CASSQEGTSGRHEQFF
TGCGCCAGCAGCCAAGAAGGGACTAGCGGGAGGCATGAGCAGTTCTTC
>TRBJ2-5|TRBV7-2|NA|TRBD2
CASSLATSGGSQYF
TGTGCCAGCAGCTTAGCGACTAGCGGGGGTAGCCAGTACTTC
>TRBJ1-3|TRBV2|NA|TRBD1
CASSVLGQGASSGNTIYF
TGTGCCAGCAGTGTACTCGGACAGGGGGCGAGCTCTGGAAACACCATATATTTT
>TRBJ2-3|TRBV7-3|NA|TRBD2
CASSWGLAEHTDTQYF
TGTGCCAGCAGCTGGGGACTAGCGGAACACACAGATACGCAGTATTTT
>TRBJ2-1|TRBV27|NA|NA
CASSMNTPRGSEQFF
TGTGCCAGCAGTATGAATACCCCTCGGGGGTCTGAGCAGTTCTTC